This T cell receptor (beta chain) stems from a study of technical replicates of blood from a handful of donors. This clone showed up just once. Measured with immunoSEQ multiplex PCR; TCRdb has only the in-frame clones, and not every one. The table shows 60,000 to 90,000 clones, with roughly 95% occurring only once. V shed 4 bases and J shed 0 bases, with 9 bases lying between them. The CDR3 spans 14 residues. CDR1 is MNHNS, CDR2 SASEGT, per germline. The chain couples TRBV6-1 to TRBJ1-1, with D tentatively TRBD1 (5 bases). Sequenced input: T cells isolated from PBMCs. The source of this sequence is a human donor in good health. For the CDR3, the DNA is TGTGCCAGCAGTGCCCGGGGGTTGAACACTGAAGCTTTCTTT. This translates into CASSARGLNTEAFF.